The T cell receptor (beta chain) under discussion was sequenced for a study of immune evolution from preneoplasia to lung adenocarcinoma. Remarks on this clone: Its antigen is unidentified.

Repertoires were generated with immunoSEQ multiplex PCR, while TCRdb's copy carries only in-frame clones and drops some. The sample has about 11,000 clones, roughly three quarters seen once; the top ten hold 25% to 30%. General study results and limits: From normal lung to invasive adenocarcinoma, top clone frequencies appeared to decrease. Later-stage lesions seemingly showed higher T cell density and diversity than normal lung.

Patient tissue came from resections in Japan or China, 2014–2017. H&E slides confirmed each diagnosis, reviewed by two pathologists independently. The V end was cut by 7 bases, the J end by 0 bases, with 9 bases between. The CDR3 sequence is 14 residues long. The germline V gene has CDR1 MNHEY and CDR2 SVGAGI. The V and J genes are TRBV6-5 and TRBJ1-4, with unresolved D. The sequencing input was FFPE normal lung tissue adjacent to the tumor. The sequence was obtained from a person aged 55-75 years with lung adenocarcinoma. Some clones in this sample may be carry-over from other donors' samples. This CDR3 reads CASKVLTTNEKLFF. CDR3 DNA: TGTGCCAGCAAGGTGCTTACAACTAATGAAAAACTGTTTTTT.